These T cell receptor beta chains were read from a single sample in a study of T cells after yellow fever vaccination. TCRdb recomputed calls from the 5' RACE reads with MiXCR, one row per CDR3 protein. The sample holds hundreds of thousands of distinct CDR3 sequences; roughly an eighth are singletons and the top ten take 14% to 15%. The sequences come from PBMCs, collected on the day of the yellow fever booster vaccination. The source of these receptors is a man aged 25-45 years who received the YFV17D yellow fever vaccine. The CDR3 runs from the conserved cysteine through the conserved F or W. D genes are given only for firm matches. The size of a clone is reported for some rows only, either as once, few or many, or as a class for expanded clones.

d_gene	v_gene	j_gene	abundance	CDR3nt	CDR3aa
TRBD2	TRBV30	TRBJ2-7	once	TGTGCCTGGAGTGAGGGTGGGAGGGCCGAGCAGTACTTC	CAWSEGGRAEQYF
.	TRBV19	TRBJ1-5	few	TGTGCCAGTAGGAACCGCGCCGGGCGCAATCAGCCCCAGCATTTT	CASRNRAGRNQPQHF
.	TRBV10-3	TRBJ2-7	few	TGTGCCATCAGCTCCTCGACAGAGTACGAGCAGTACTTC	CAISSSTEYEQYF
.	TRBV7-2	TRBJ2-2	many	TGTGCCAGCAGCCCTAGCGGGACAGGGCTGGACACCGGGGAGCTGTTTTTT	CASSPSGTGLDTGELFF
.	TRBV28	TRBJ2-5	many	TGTGCCACCAGGGAGGAGACCCAGTACTTC	CATREETQYF
.	TRBV30	TRBJ2-2	few	TGTGCCTGGAGGGCTCAGGCTAACACCGGGGAGCTGTTTTTT	CAWRAQANTGELFF
.	TRBV12-3/TRBV12-4	TRBJ2-5	.	TGTGCCAGCAGTTTTACCAGGGCGGAGACCCAGTACTTC	CASSFTRAETQYF
.	TRBV5-1	TRBJ2-2	.	TGCGCCAGCAGTTTAGGAGGTCCCGGGGAGCTGTTTTTT	CASSLGGPGELFF
.	TRBV7-9	TRBJ2-5	.	TGTGCCAGCAGTTCCTGGGGGAGCCAGACCCAGTACTTC	CASSSWGSQTQYF
TRBD2	TRBV24-1	TRBJ2-1	.	TGTGACACCAGTGATTCGGGACTAGCGGGCCATGAGCAGTTCTTC	CDTSDSGLAGHEQFF
.	TRBV6-2/TRBV6-3	TRBJ2-7	.	TGTGCCAGCAGTTATCACGACCAAGTTGGCTACGAGCAGTACTTC	CASSYHDQVGYEQYF
.	TRBV7-2	TRBJ2-3	.	TGTGCCAGCAGCTTAGTTGGGGGCCCAGATACGCAGTATTTT	CASSLVGGPDTQYF
TRBD1	TRBV12-3/TRBV12-4	TRBJ1-1	many	TGTGCCAGCAGTTTACGGGGGACAGGGGGCGGAATGAACACTGAAGCTTTCTTT	CASSLRGTGGGMNTEAFF
.	TRBV7-2	TRBJ2-7	.	TGTGCCAGCAGCTTAATCGGGCCCCGTGGAGGAGAGCAGTACTTC	CASSLIGPRGGEQYF
TRBD1	TRBV9	TRBJ1-2	few	TGTGCCAGCAGGGGAGGGGGCAACGGCTACACCTTC	CASRGGGNGYTF
.	TRBV5-1	TRBJ2-7	few	TGCGCCAGCAGCTTGGAAGGTTTGGAGGGCGGGCAGTACTTC	CASSLEGLEGGQYF
.	TRBV4-3	TRBJ1-2	.	TGCGCCAGCAGCCAAGTATCTGGGCAAGGCTACACCTTC	CASSQVSGQGYTF
TRBD2	TRBV20-1	TRBJ2-1	many	TGCAGTGCTAGAGCAGGCCTAGCGGGACGGTCAGAGCAGTTCTTC	CSARAGLAGRSEQFF
TRBD1	TRBV20-1	TRBJ1-4	.	TGCAGTGCAGCCGGGACAGGAAAAGGAAAACTGTTTTTT	CSAAGTGKGKLFF
.	TRBV7-3	TRBJ2-2	.	TGTGCCAGCAGCTTAGTCTCCAACACCGGGGAGCTGTTTTTT	CASSLVSNTGELFF
.	TRBV7-6	TRBJ1-6	.	TGTGCCAGCAGCTCCAGGGTGGATAATTCACCCCTCCACTTT	CASSSRVDNSPLHF
.	TRBV20-1	TRBJ2-3	many	TGCAGTGCTATTACAGGGTGGGGCACAGATACGCAGTATTTT	CSAITGWGTDTQYF
TRBD2	TRBV6-2/TRBV6-3	TRBJ2-1	.	TGTGCCAGCAGTTTACTGTGGACGGGGGGAGGGGACAATGAGCAGTTCTTC	CASSLLWTGGGDNEQFF
.	TRBV20-1	TRBJ1-3	.	TGCAGTGCTAGTCAGACAGGTGCCGGAAACACCATATATTTT	CSASQTGAGNTIYF
.	TRBV10-1	TRBJ2-2	few	TGCGCCAGCAGTGAGACAGGCGTAGCGAACACCGGGGAGCTGTTTTTT	CASSETGVANTGELFF
TRBD2	TRBV20-1	TRBJ2-1	.	TGCAGTGACCCTTCTAGCGGAGACAATGAGCAGTTCTTC	CSDPSSGDNEQFF
.	TRBV19	TRBJ2-3	.	TGTGCCAGTAGTGCCCCCCGGGACTCTTCCTCAGATACGCAGTATTTT	CASSAPRDSSSDTQYF
TRBD1	TRBV29-1	TRBJ1-2	.	TGCAGCGTTGGAGGGACAGCCTATGGCTACACCTTC	CSVGGTAYGYTF
.	TRBV23-1	TRBJ1-6	few	TGCGCCAGCAGTCTGTGGACGGGGGACACACCCCTCCACTTT	CASSLWTGDTPLHF
.	TRBV5-6	TRBJ1-1	few	TGTGCCAGCAGCTTGGAGGACAAGAACACTGAAGCTTTCTTT	CASSLEDKNTEAFF
.	TRBV10-3	TRBJ1-2	few	TGTGCCATCAGTGAGTCGGTGGACGGCTACACCTTC	CAISESVDGYTF
TRBD2	TRBV7-6	TRBJ2-1	few	TGTGCCAGCAGCTTAGAGGGACTAACCAGAGACAATGAGCAGTTCTTC	CASSLEGLTRDNEQFF
TRBD2	TRBV12-3/TRBV12-4	TRBJ2-1	.	TGTGCCAGCAGCGTTGGGGGACTAGGGACCTACAATGAGCAGTTCTTC	CASSVGGLGTYNEQFF
.	TRBV28	TRBJ1-1	.	TGTGCCAGCAGGGCCCCCAAACCAGCTAAAAACACTGAAGCTTTCTTT	CASRAPKPAKNTEAFF
TRBD2	TRBV25-1	TRBJ2-7	many	TGTGCCAGCTCTAGCGGGAGGGACTACGAGCAGTACTTC	CASSSGRDYEQYF